This is a list of T cell receptor beta chains from one sample in a study of CD8 T cells in Susac syndrome. TCRdb reanalysed the immunoSEQ multiplex PCR reads using MiXCR and keeps one entry per CDR3 protein. Of roughly 80,000 distinct CDR3 sequences in the sample, just over 90% are singletons; the top ten hold approximately 0.52%. Sequencing was carried out using CD4+ T cells from PBMCs. The source of these receptors is a human donor with Susac syndrome. CDR3s include the opening cysteine and the closing phenylalanine or tryptophan. Fields, in order: D gene, J gene, V gene, CDR3 DNA, CDR3 protein. A D gene is named only where the DNA matches it firmly.

D: TRBD1; J: TRBJ2-1; V: TRBV18; DNA: TGTGCCAGCTCACCACCGGACAGGACAGGACGATCGGCGTTCTTC; CDR3: CASSPPDRTGRSAFF
D: TRBD2; J: TRBJ2-7; V: TRBV20-1; DNA: TGCAGTGCCGAGACTAGCGGGGCCTACGAGCAGTACTTC; CDR3: CSAETSGAYEQYF
D: -; J: TRBJ2-7; V: TRBV7-3; DNA: TGTGCCAGCAGCTTAGAGAGGGGGACGGGCTACGAGCAGTACTTC; CDR3: CASSLERGTGYEQYF
D: -; J: TRBJ2-4; V: TRBV11-2; DNA: TGTGCCAGCAGCTTAGATCCCGGAGGCGGGAAACTAGCCAAAAACATTCAGTACTTC; CDR3: CASSLDPGGGKLAKNIQYF
D: TRBD1; J: TRBJ1-1; V: TRBV18; DNA: TGTGCCAGCTCACCACCGGGCGTGGGGACAGCCGGCGACACTGAAGCTTTCTTT; CDR3: CASSPPGVGTAGDTEAFF
D: TRBD1; J: TRBJ1-6; V: TRBV19; DNA: TGTGCCAGTAGTTCCGGACAGGGGTATAATTCACCCCTCCACTTT; CDR3: CASSSGQGYNSPLHF
D: -; J: TRBJ2-7; V: TRBV10-2; DNA: TGCGCCAGCAGCCCCAGAAGGGGGGACTCCTACGAGCAGTACTTC; CDR3: CASSPRRGDSYEQYF
D: -; J: TRBJ2-7; V: TRBV29-1; DNA: TGCAGCGTCCTTTCCGCAACCTACGAGCAGTACTTC; CDR3: CSVLSATYEQYF
D: TRBD2; J: TRBJ2-1; V: TRBV7-3; DNA: TGTGCCAGCAGCTCGGGCTTGGGACTAGCGGGAGGAGGAGAGCAGTTCTTC; CDR3: CASSSGLGLAGGGEQFF
D: -; J: TRBJ1-5; V: TRBV2; DNA: TGTGCCAGCAGTGGCCCCGGACTGTCTTTGGGTCAGCCCCAGCATTTT; CDR3: CASSGPGLSLGQPQHF